This TCR beta chain was sequenced in a study of regulatory T cells in long-lasting Graves disease. Building the TCR beta libraries relied on iRepertoire HTBI primers, and CDR3 regions underwent Arm-PCR. TCRdb redid the calling of the multiplex PCR reads with MiXCR, one entry per CDR3 protein. The sample consists of 430,000 or so distinct CDR3 sequences, 21% of them appearing once. Trimming took 3 bases from V and 1 from J, leaving 16 bases between them. Germline CDR1 MDHEN, CDR2 SYDVKM. The CDR3 has 16 residues. This clonotype has ten or more counts. Time point of the sample: persistent/refractory GD, antithyroid drugs over 5 years with positive TRAb. PBMC RNA was the source of the TCR library.

The source of this sequence is a female donor with Graves disease. The chain is built from TRBV28 and TRBJ2-7; the D gene could be TRBD1 or TRBD2 (5 bases each). This material consisted of peripheral blood mononuclear cells (PBMCs), taken when the disease was refractory, from a patient treated with antithyroid drugs. The CDR3 loop reads CASSFSTGRVSYEQYF. The CDR3 bases are TGTGCCAGCAGTTTTTCGACGGGGCGGGTGTCCTACGAGCAGTACTTC. Drawing the rest from reference TRBV28 and TRBJ2-7, the complete variable domain is DVKVTQSSRYLVKRTGEKVFLECVQDMDHENMFWYRQDPGLGLRLIYFSYDVKMKEKGDIPEGYSVSREKKERFSLILESASTNQTSMYLCASSFSTGRVSYEQYFGPGTRLTVT.